Shown below are 22 T cell receptor beta chains from a single sample sequenced in a study of regulatory T cells in long-lasting Graves disease (dated by TCRdb to the early 2020s). The library was obtained by multiplex PCR. Sequencing instrument: Illumina HiSeq 4000. CDR3 regions were amplified by Arm-PCR with iRepertoire HTBI primers to construct TCR beta libraries. The public reads were reprocessed in TCRdb via fastp at Q25 and MiXCR, keeping in-frame beta chains. Each CDR3 protein appears once, grouped with its most common genes and DNA. The sample contains about 430,000 distinct CDR3 sequences, over 14% of them found a single time. Of the sample, roughly 7.7% falls within the top ten clones. The sample's time point, from its label and the paper: newly diagnosed GD, antithyroid drugs for less than 3 months. For both TCR sequencing and RNA sequencing, RNA was extracted from PBMCs using TRIzol. The same sample was also used in a study of T cells in Graves' hyperthyroidism and ophthalmopathy.

The sequencing here drew on peripheral blood mononuclear cells (PBMCs), taken at new diagnosis, from a patient treated with antithyroid drugs. The source is a woman in her 40s with Graves disease. Donor details come from another sample of the same person, matched by shared clones.

The CDR3 DNA is TGCGCCAGCAGCTTGGGACCAGTACGTGAGCAGTTCTTC. It is translated as CASSLGPVREQFF. The rearrangement uses TRBV5-1 and TRBJ2-1; no clear D gene. Trimming took off 0 bases at V and 9 bases at J, with 10 bases between the two ends. Per germline, CDR1 SGHRS and CDR2 YFSETQ. The CDR3 runs to 13 residues.

V is TRBV18 and J is TRBJ2-1, with TRBD2 matching 10 bases. Germline V gene sequence: CDR1 KGHSH, CDR2 LQKENI. This CDR3 is 14 amino acids long. Trimming at V came to 3 bases and at J to 10 bases, leaving 6 bases not matched to a gene. The CDR3 DNA follows: TGTGCCAGCTCACCCGGGACTAGCGTAAGCGAGCAGTTCTTC. This encodes CASSPGTSVSEQFF. Combining the CDR3 with reference TRBV18 and TRBJ2-1 gives the whole variable domain NAGVMQNPRHLVRRRGQEARLRCSPMKGHSHVYWYRQLPEEGLKFMVYLQKENIIDESGMPKERFSAEFPKEGPSILRIQQVVRGDSAAYFCASSPGTSVSEQFFGPGTRLTVL.

The chain carries TRBV18 and TRBJ1-2, with unresolved D. From germline, CDR1 is KGHSH and CDR2 LQKENI. With 5 bases removed from V and 2 bases from J, the gap between germline ends came to 9 bases. This CDR3 spans 13 amino acids. The CDR3 nucleotides are TGTGCCAGCTCATCGGCAGAGAACTATGGCTACACCTTC. Its translation is CASSSAENYGYTF.

This clonotype was seen more than once but under ten times. The chain uses TRBV7-3 and TRBJ2-7; 8 bases match TRBD1. V gave up 1 base and J gave up 7 bases; unmatched junction bases: 3. Germline V lookup: CDR1 SGHTA, CDR2 FQGTGA. The CDR3 is 13 amino acids. The CDR3 DNA reads as TGTGCCAGCAGCTTAAAACAGGGGGTTGAGCAGTACTTC. This sequence encodes CASSLKQGVEQYF. The full variable domain, in which reference TRBV7-3 and TRBJ2-7 provide the parts outside the CDR3, is GAGVSQTPSNKVTEKGKYVELRCDPISGHTALYWYRQSLGQGPEFLIYFQGTGAADDSGLPNDRFFAVRPEGSVSTLKIQRTERGDSAVYLCASSLKQGVEQYFGPGTRLTVT.

The J gene is TRBJ1-2, the V gene TRBV28; D call uncertain. V dropped 0 bases and J dropped 4 bases, with 21 bases sitting between them. CDR3 length equals 18 residues. The V gene's germline CDR1 is MDHEN and CDR2 SYDVKM. CDR3 sequence reads: CASSLWQSAIGISYGYTF. The CDR3 nucleotides are TGTGCCAGCAGTTTATGGCAGTCCGCCATTGGAATCAGCTATGGCTACACCTTC.

The sample holds many counts of this clonotype. V and J are TRBV12-5 and TRBJ1-3; a weak D match, TRBD1 (5 bases). The germline V and J ends were trimmed by 6 bases and 4 bases, with 19 bases remaining between them. The germline V gene encodes CDR1 LGHNT and CDR2 FRNRAP. This CDR3 has 16 amino acids. Here the CDR3 reads CASGIVGGAPGNTIYF. The DNA of the CDR3 is TGTGCTAGTGGCATAGTAGGAGGGGCGCCGGGAAACACCATATATTTT. The full variable domain, in which reference TRBV12-5 and TRBJ1-3 provide the parts outside the CDR3, is DARVTQTPRHKVTEMGQEVTMRCQPILGHNTVFWYRQTMMQGLELLAYFRNRAPLDDSGMPKDRFSAEMPDATLATLKIQPSEPRDSAVYFCASGIVGGAPGNTIYFGEGSWLTVV.

This chain links TRBV5-1 with TRBJ2-1, with D perhaps matching TRBD2 (6 bases). The V gene lost 2 bases and the J gene lost 6 bases, with 15 bases spanning the gap. Germline V CDR1 and CDR2: SGHRS, YFSETQ. The CDR3 has 15 amino acids. CDR3 loop: CASSFADYQSNEQFF. DNA for the CDR3: TGCGCCAGCAGCTTCGCGGACTACCAATCCAATGAGCAGTTCTTC.

This clonotype came up a few times. The chain employs TRBV6-1 and TRBJ1-2; D perhaps matches TRBD1 (5 bases). This CDR3 has 16 residues. Germline V gene data show CDR1 as MNHNS and CDR2 as SASEGT. The germline V and J ends were trimmed by 8 bases and 7 bases, with 26 bases remaining between them. The CDR3 DNA follows: TGTGCCAGCTTAAATCCGTCTCTATGGGGGGTAACTGGCTACACCTTC. Amino acids: CASLNPSLWGVTGYTF.

This clonotype was observed a few times. The chain has TRBV27 and TRBJ2-5, with D perhaps TRBD2 (6 bases). Trimming left V 5 bases short and J 5 bases short, with 15 bases between. The CDR3 loop spans 14 amino acids. Germline values: CDR1 MNHEY, CDR2 SMNVEV (reference sequence). CDR3 amino acids: CASSPLSGPETQYF. In nucleotides, the CDR3 is TGTGCCAGCAGTCCATTGAGCGGGCCGGAGACCCAGTACTTC.

This clonotype was recorded a few times. CDR3: CAWQGSYYNEQFF. CDR3 in DNA: TGTGCCTGGCAAGGGTCCTATTACAATGAGCAGTTCTTC. The rearrangement joins TRBV30 to TRBJ2-1; D gene ambiguous. CDR3 length equals 13 residues. V was cut by 5 bases and J by 4 bases, with 12 bases left in between. Germline V gene sequence: CDR1 GTSNPN, CDR2 SVGIG (reference sequence).

The rearrangement uses TRBV10-3 and TRBJ2-5; D may be TRBD2 (5 bases). Between the trimmed V and J ends, which lost 0 bases and 2 bases, there was a span of 13 bases. The CDR3 runs to 16 residues. Germline CDR1 reads ENHRY; CDR2 reads SYGVKD. This CDR3 reads CAISESERLPQETQYF. The CDR3, as DNA: TGTGCCATCAGTGAGTCCGAGCGGTTACCACAAGAGACCCAGTACTTC.

This clonotype was detected only a few times. The chain joins TRBV20-1 to TRBJ2-1, with D possibly being TRBD2 (6 bases). The V gene's germline CDR1 is DFQATT and CDR2 SNEGSKA (reference sequence). V was pared by 2 bases and J by 4 bases, with 18 bases between. The CDR3 extends over 16 amino acids. The CDR3 bases are TGCAGTGCTAGACCCGCGGGGAGCGGAAGATACAATGAGCAGTTCTTC. It codes for CSARPAGSGRYNEQFF.

On this clonotype: A much bigger clone sits one base away, suggesting this may be a read error. V is TRBV6-2 or TRBV6-3 and J is TRBJ2-1; 7 bases align to TRBD1. The CDR3 spans 12 residues. CDR1 and CDR2 (germline): MNHEY, SVGEGT. V gave up 10 bases and J gave up 9 bases; unmatched junction bases: 9. DNA for the CDR3: TGTGCCACCGGACAGGCGCACAGTGAGCAGTTCTTC. Translated, it gives CATGQAHSEQFF.

This clonotype was counted between two and nine times. CDR3 amino acids: CASSQTSGASDTQYF. CDR3 sequence (DNA): TGTGCCAGCAGCCAGACTAGCGGGGCCTCAGATACGCAGTATTTT. The V and J genes are TRBV7-9 and TRBJ2-3, with 11 bases fitting TRBD2. The CDR3 consists of 15 residues. CDR1 SEHNR and CDR2 FQNEAQ come from the germline V gene (reference sequence). V shed 5 bases and J 4 bases; nucleotides not matched to a gene: 5.

This sequence joins TRBV28 and TRBJ1-6; D uncertain. Germline V gives CDR1 MDHEN, CDR2 SYDVKM. The ends were cut back, 6 bases at V and 4 bases at J, with 10 bases in the middle. The CDR3 extends over 14 amino acids. The CDR3 here is CASRRPGYNSPLHF. CDR3 sequence (DNA): TGTGCCAGCAGAAGACCGGGATATAATTCACCCCTCCACTTT.

V usage is TRBV12-3 or TRBV12-4 and J usage is TRBJ1-2, with unresolved D. V was cut by 5 bases and J by 6 bases, with 7 bases left in between. The CDR3 consists of 11 residues. CDR3 DNA: TGTGCCAGCAGTGACGGGGATGGCTACACCTTC. Translation gives CASSDGDGYTF.

There are many counts of this clonotype. The rearrangement joins TRBV2 to TRBJ2-1; 9 bases line up with TRBD2. The CDR3 totals 15 residues. V was clipped by 0 bases and J by 10 bases; unmatched bases: 7. CDR1 and CDR2 from the germline V gene are SNHLY and FYNNEI. The CDR3 sequence is CASSEARLAGSEQFF. The CDR3 DNA reads TGTGCCAGCAGTGAAGCTAGGCTAGCGGGATCGGAGCAGTTCTTC.

This clonotype was picked up many times. The chain uses TRBV25-1 and TRBJ2-1; 9 positions agree with TRBD1. Trimming removed 7 bases from V and 9 bases from J; junction bases left unmatched: 10. Germline CDR1 and CDR2: MGHDK and SYGVNS. The CDR3 loop spans 14 amino acids. The chain's CDR3 is CASIPGTGPPEQFF. The CDR3 DNA reads TGTGCCAGCATTCCCGGGACAGGGCCCCCTGAGCAGTTCTTC.

This clonotype was detected many times. The rearrangement joins TRBV6-1 to TRBJ2-2; unclear D gene. Trimming cost V 10 bases and J 1 base, with 10 bases left between them. The germline V gene encodes CDR1 MNHNS and CDR2 SASEGT. The CDR3 loop spans 13 amino acids. This CDR3 is CATRLVNTGELFF. CDR3 DNA sequence: TGTGCCACCCGACTGGTGAACACCGGGGAGCTGTTTTTT.

As DNA, the CDR3 is TGCAGTGCTAGAAACCGGGACTCCGCCTACGAGCAGTACTTC. Translating gives CSARNRDSAYEQYF. The rearrangement links TRBV20-1 to TRBJ2-7, with a weak D call TRBD2 (6 bases). The V end lost 2 bases, the J end lost 2 bases, and 13 bases lay between the germline ends. CDR3 length equals 14 residues. CDR1 is DFQATT, CDR2 SNEGSKA, per germline (reference sequence).

This clonotype was counted ten times or more. The gene calls are TRBV28 and TRBJ2-4, with D perhaps TRBD1 (6 bases). The CDR3 has 17 residues. Germline values: CDR1 MDHEN, CDR2 SYDVKM. With 2 bases removed from V and 3 bases from J, the gap between germline ends came to 17 bases. CDR3: CASSLANREVGKNIQYF. Written as DNA, the CDR3 is TGTGCCAGCAGTTTAGCTAACAGGGAAGTGGGCAAAAACATTCAGTACTTC.

This clonotype was recorded a few times. The V call is TRBV28, the J call TRBJ1-3, with TRBD1 identical over 8 bases. The CDR3 consists of 18 residues. CDR1 is MDHEN and CDR2 is SYDVKM in the germline V gene. Trimming took 5 bases from V and 0 from J; bases not matched to a gene: 12. CDR3: CASSPLGDRHPSGNTIYF. The CDR3 DNA follows: TGTGCCAGCAGTCCGCTGGGGGACAGGCATCCCTCTGGAAACACCATATATTTT.